This record covers a single T cell receptor beta chain. Germline V gene lookup returns CDR1 MRHNA and CDR2 SNTAGT. Between the trimmed V and J ends, which lost 3 bases and 4 bases, there was a span of 9 bases. The CDR3 has 13 amino acids. This entry is derived from a study of blood T cell repertoires in COVID-19. Study-level information: Sites in the United States, Italy and Spain provided acute and convalescent COVID-19 samples. Sample material is recorded as cDNA or gDNA derived from T cells, B-cell-depleted T cells, or PBMCs.

This table comes from immunoSEQ multiplex PCR, and its TCRdb copy is limited to in-frame clones, with some not included. Here the sample spans some 150,000 clones, roughly three quarters being singletons. Sequencing was carried out using peripheral blood. The TCR sequence derives from a man between 50 and 59 years old with active or convalescent COVID-19. This chain uses TRBV6-4 with TRBJ1-2, with a possible D match to TRBD1 (5 bases). CDR3 sequence reads: CASSEGQTYGYTF. The CDR3 DNA reads TGTGCCAGCAGTGAGGGGCAGACCTATGGCTACACCTTC.